One sample yielded the 23 T cell receptor beta chains listed below, sequenced in a study of cytomegalovirus exposure and HLA in healthy donors. The PCR ran on 60 Vbeta and 13 Jbeta primers. Sequencing used immunoSEQ multiplex PCR; TCRdb keeps in-frame clones, though not all of them. The data contain some 200,000 clones, 60% to 85% of them singletons. Sequencing input: PBMCs. Source of these receptors: a man aged 40-50 years in good health and CMV-seronegative.

The chain has TRBV5-1 and TRBJ1-1; 9 nucleotides align to TRBD1. Germline V CDR1 and CDR2: SGHRS, YFSETQ. V lost 4 bases and J lost 1; bases outside the gene matches: 8. CDR3 length: 16 residues. The CDR3 loop reads CASSRFPGQGNTEAFF. The CDR3 DNA sequence: TGCGCCAGCAGCCGGTTTCCGGGACAGGGGAACACTGAAGCTTTCTTT.

This chain links TRBV5-1 with TRBJ1-1, with a possible D match to TRBD1 (5 bases). This CDR3 is built from 14 residues. Germline V CDR1 and CDR2: SGHRS, YFSETQ. V lost 0 bases and J 7 bases, leaving 13 bases between the germline ends. CDR3 sequence reads: CASSLGQTTGEAFF. CDR3 nucleotide sequence: TGCGCCAGCAGCTTGGGACAGACCACCGGTGAAGCTTTCTTT. Complete variable domain (other parts from reference TRBV5-1 and TRBJ1-1): KAGVTQTPRYLIKTRGQQVTLSCSPISGHRSVSWYQQTPGQGLQFLFEYFSETQRNKGNFPGRFSGRQFSNSRSEMNVSTLELGDSALYLCASSLGQTTGEAFFGQGTRLTVV.

The V gene is TRBV5-4, the J gene TRBJ2-5; 13 nucleotides align to TRBD2. The length of the CDR3 is 15 residues. V lost 5 bases and J lost 5; bases outside the gene matches: 6. Germline V gene data show CDR1 as SGHNT and CDR2 as YYREEE (reference sequence). DNA of the CDR3: TGTGCCAGCAGAACCGGGACTAGCGGGACGGAGACCCAGTACTTC. It codes for CASRTGTSGTETQYF. Based on the CDR3 plus reference TRBV5-4 and TRBJ2-5, the full variable domain is ETGVTQSPTHLIKTRGQQVTLRCSSQSGHNTVSWYQQALGQGPQFIFQYYREEENGRGNFPPRFSGLQFPNYSSELNVNALELDDSALYLCASRTGTSGTETQYFGPGTRLLVL.

The chain combines TRBV27 with TRBJ2-7; weak D call: TRBD1 (6 bases). Deletions cut 0 bases from V and 0 bases from J, with 9 bases between. The CDR3 totals 15 residues. Germline V CDR1 and CDR2: MNHEY, SMNVEV (reference sequence). As DNA, the CDR3 is TGTGCCAGCAGTTTATCCGGGACAAGCTCCTACGAGCAGTACTTC. Protein sequence: CASSLSGTSSYEQYF.

This chain uses TRBV28 with TRBJ2-7; 10 bases match TRBD2. CDR3 size: 17 residues. Losses at the gene ends were 4 bases for V and 4 bases for J; bases not matched to a gene: 13. From germline, CDR1 is MDHEN and CDR2 SYDVKM. The CDR3 nucleotides read TGTGCCAGCAGTTCCCCTGGGGGTAGCGGGAGGTGGTACGAGCAGTACTTC. It yields the protein CASSSPGGSGRWYEQYF.

This clone has just one count. This sequence joins TRBV30 and TRBJ1-4; the D gene is possibly TRBD1 (6 bases). This CDR3 is 14 amino acids long. The germline V gene has CDR1 GTSNPN and CDR2 SVGIG (reference sequence). V was pared by 2 bases and J by 8 bases, with 15 bases between. CDR3 coding DNA: TGTGCCTGGAGTCGGGACACTTCCGCAGAAAAACTGTTTTTT. Translation gives CAWSRDTSAEKLFF.

The CDR3 loop is CASSFGGTNYEQYF. CDR3 DNA sequence: TGCGCCAGCAGCTTTGGTGGGACAAACTACGAGCAGTACTTC. This chain uses TRBV5-1 with TRBJ2-7, with D possibly being TRBD1 (6 bases). Trimming removed 2 bases at V and 3 bases at J, with 12 bases between. This CDR3 contains 14 residues. Germline V lookup: CDR1 SGHRS, CDR2 YFSETQ. Drawing the rest from reference TRBV5-1 and TRBJ2-7, the complete variable domain is KAGVTQTPRYLIKTRGQQVTLSCSPISGHRSVSWYQQTPGQGLQFLFEYFSETQRNKGNFPGRFSGRQFSNSRSEMNVSTLELGDSALYLCASSFGGTNYEQYFGPGTRLTVT.

This rearrangement joins TRBV28 to TRBJ2-5; D possibly corresponds to TRBD2 (8 bases). V was clipped by 5 bases and J by 5 bases, with 21 bases between them. Germline V gives CDR1 MDHEN, CDR2 SYDVKM. The CDR3 contains 16 residues. The chain's CDR3 is CASSTPGGGKGETQYF. The CDR3 nucleotides are TGTGCCAGCAGTACACCGGGAGGGGGCAAGGGGGAGACCCAGTACTTC. The full variable domain, rest sourced from reference TRBV28 and TRBJ2-5, is DVKVTQSSRYLVKRTGEKVFLECVQDMDHENMFWYRQDPGLGLRLIYFSYDVKMKEKGDIPEGYSVSREKKERFSLILESASTNQTSMYLCASSTPGGGKGETQYFGPGTRLLVL.

In the case of this clone: One end of the junction is discordant with germline, which a read error may explain. The V and J genes are TRBV20-1 and TRBJ1-4; D ambiguous. Germline loops: CDR1 DFQATT, CDR2 SNEGSKA (reference sequence). This CDR3 has 11 amino acids. The CDR3 sequence is CSARDGEKLFF. The CDR3, as DNA: TGCAGTGCTCGAGACGGGGAAAAACTGTTTTTT.

This chain uses TRBV27 with TRBJ2-7; tentative D call: TRBD2 (6 bases). Between the trimmed V and J ends, which lost 8 bases and 2 bases, there was a span of 16 bases. Germline V gene data show CDR1 as MNHEY and CDR2 as SMNVEV (reference sequence). CDR3 length equals 14 residues. DNA of the CDR3: TGTGCCAGCCGCCAACTAGGCGGGACCTACGAGCAGTACTTC. It codes for CASRQLGGTYEQYF.

The J gene is TRBJ2-7, the V gene TRBV19; 9 nucleotides match TRBD1. The CDR3 runs to 14 residues. Trimming cost V 6 bases and J 2 bases; bases outside gene matches: 5. Per germline, CDR1 LNHDA and CDR2 SQIVND (reference sequence). The CDR3 DNA follows: TGTGCCAGTAGAACCCGACAGGGGGCCTACGAGCAGTACTTC. Encoded protein: CASRTRQGAYEQYF.

The chain employs TRBV7-9 and TRBJ1-2; D call uncertain. V was clipped by 6 bases and J by 8 bases, with 19 bases between them. The CDR3 spans 14 residues. Germline V gene lookup returns CDR1 SEHNR and CDR2 FQNEAQ (reference sequence). CDR3 DNA: TGTGCCAGCAGTACGGGATCAACGACCCTCGGCTACACCTTC. As protein: CASSTGSTTLGYTF.

This clone has only one observation. The chain uses TRBV4-2 and TRBJ1-6, with unresolved D. The CDR3 has 15 residues. Germline CDR1 is LGHNA and CDR2 is YNFKEQ. V lost 0 bases and J lost 9, with 12 bases in between. CDR3 loop: CASSQEGLGSSPLHF. Here the CDR3 DNA reads TGTGCCAGCAGCCAAGAGGGGTTGGGGAGTTCACCCCTCCACTTT.

This clone was counted between two and nine times. J is TRBJ1-2 and V is TRBV6-1; 11 nucleotides line up with TRBD1. The CDR3 runs to 14 residues. After removal of 8 bases from V and 2 bases from J, the junction contained 4 bases not matched to a gene. CDR1 is MNHNS and CDR2 is SASEGT in the germline V gene. Written as DNA, the CDR3 is TGTGCCAGCGCTCGGGACAGGGGGAACTATGGCTACACCTTC. This codes for CASARDRGNYGYTF.

The chain recombines TRBV5-6 with TRBJ1-2; TRBD1 is a possible D gene (5 bases). The V end was cut by 2 bases, the J end by 7 bases, with 12 bases between. Germline lookup yields CDR1 SGHDT and CDR2 YYEEEE. This CDR3 has 13 residues. As DNA, the CDR3 is TGTGCCAGCAGCTTAGGCAGGGTGAGTGGCTACACCTTC. Translation: CASSLGRVSGYTF. Filled out from reference TRBV5-6 and TRBJ1-2, the complete variable domain reads DAGVTQSPTHLIKTRGQQVTLRCSPKSGHDTVSWYQQALGQGPQFIFQYYEEEERQRGNFPDRFSGHQFPNYSSELNVNALLLGDSALYLCASSLGRVSGYTFGSGTRLTVV.

The chain couples TRBV2 to TRBJ2-7, with a tentative D call TRBD1 (5 bases). V was pared by 4 bases and J by 3 bases, with 7 bases between. CDR3 length: 12 residues. Germline CDR1 is SNHLY and CDR2 is FYNNEI. The CDR3 nucleotides are TGTGCCAGCAGTGGAGACAGCTACGAGCAGTACTTC. Translating gives CASSGDSYEQYF.

The V call is TRBV28, the J call TRBJ2-7; D is perhaps TRBD2 (7 bases). The CDR3 totals 18 residues. Per the germline V gene, CDR1 is MDHEN and CDR2 is SYDVKM. With 1 base removed from V and 0 bases from J, the gap between germline ends came to 19 bases. The CDR3 region has the DNA TGTGCCAGCAGTTTATATCGCGGGGGACACATTCTCTCCTACGAGCAGTACTTC. Its translation is CASSLYRGGHILSYEQYF. Looking up the rest from reference TRBV28 and TRBJ2-7 gives the full variable domain: DVKVTQSSRYLVKRTGEKVFLECVQDMDHENMFWYRQDPGLGLRLIYFSYDVKMKEKGDIPEGYSVSREKKERFSLILESASTNQTSMYLCASSLYRGGHILSYEQYFGPGTRLTVT.

The gene calls are TRBV2 and TRBJ1-5; 7 positions agree with TRBD1. Germline CDR1 SNHLY, CDR2 FYNNEI. The trim removed 11 bases at V and 2 bases at J, leaving 3 bases unmatched. The CDR3 extends over 12 amino acids. For the CDR3, the DNA is TGTGCCGGAGGGACAGGCAATCAGCCCCAGCATTTT. Translated, it gives CAGGTGNQPQHF.

V gene TRBV21-1 combines with J gene TRBJ1-5; TRBD1, the table's D call, lacks a check against the DNA. TRBV21-1 is termed a pseudogene. This CDR3 region has 13 residues. CDR3 sequence reads: CASSNRVGQPQHF. The CDR3 DNA reads as TGTGCCAGCAGCAACAGGGTGGGTCAGCCCCAGCATTTT.

This chain links TRBV27 with TRBJ1-5, with 8 bases fitting TRBD1. The CDR3 sequence is 14 residues long. Germline V lookup: CDR1 MNHEY, CDR2 SMNVEV (reference sequence). V lost 5 bases and J lost 4; bases outside the gene matches: 4. CDR3 in DNA: TGTGCCAGCAGTGCGGGACAGGAGAATCAGCCCCAGCATTTT. It translates to CASSAGQENQPQHF.

The chain combines TRBV4-1 with TRBJ2-2; D ambiguous. Germline V gene data show CDR1 as MGHRA and CDR2 as YSYEKL. Trimming stripped 2 bases from V and 4 bases from J, with 20 bases between. The CDR3 spans 18 residues. The CDR3 spells CASSQNLPPVYSTGELFF. The CDR3, as DNA: TGCGCCAGCAGCCAAAACCTCCCGCCGGTTTATAGCACCGGGGAGCTGTTTTTT.

In nucleotides, the CDR3 is TGTGCCAGCAGCTTATACAGGGAAGGCACTGAAGCTTTCTTT. This gives the protein CASSLYREGTEAFF. The chain joins TRBV7-2 to TRBJ1-1; tentative D call: TRBD1 (6 bases). The CDR3 consists of 14 residues. Germline V lookup: CDR1 SGHTA, CDR2 FQGNSA. V lost 2 bases and J 4 bases, leaving 11 bases between the germline ends.

This clone was observed a few times. Relative to the germline gene, one junction end is altered; a read error may explain this. V usage is TRBV7-9 and J usage is TRBJ2-2; the D gene is possibly TRBD2 (6 bases). Germline values: CDR1 SEHNR, CDR2 FQNEAQ (reference sequence). The CDR3 covers 16 residues. The CDR3, as DNA: TGTTCCAGCAGATCCGAGGGGCGGGATCACACCGGGGAGCTGTTTTTT. This sequence encodes CSSRSEGRDHTGELFF.